The 9 T cell receptor beta chains below come from one sample, sequenced in a study of T cells in Graves' hyperthyroidism and ophthalmopathy. What was amplified from RNA transcripts were TCR beta CDR3 regions. The HTBI set primed first-round TCR CDR3 RT-PCR. TCRdb re-analysed the multiplex PCR reads in MiXCR, keeping a single row per CDR3 protein. This table has hundreds of thousands of distinct CDR3 sequences, about 20% appearing once. The sequenced material came from blood. Source of these receptors: a young man with Graves' ophthalmopathy.

This clonotype showed up many times. The chain carries TRBV7-3 and TRBJ2-3, with 8 bases lining up with TRBD2. Germline V CDR1 and CDR2: SGHTA, FQGTGA. This CDR3 region has 15 residues. V dropped 5 bases and J dropped 0; count of bases not matched to a gene: 4. The CDR3 coding sequence is TGTGCCAGCAGCACCTCTAGCGGGAGCACAGATACGCAGTATTTT. Translation: CASSTSSGSTDTQYF. Full variable domain (missing parts from reference TRBV7-3 and TRBJ2-3): GAGVSQTPSNKVTEKGKYVELRCDPISGHTALYWYRQSLGQGPEFLIYFQGTGAADDSGLPNDRFFAVRPEGSVSTLKIQRTERGDSAVYLCASSTSSGSTDTQYFGPGTRLTVL.

This clonotype was recorded at least ten times. The chain recombines TRBV30 with TRBJ2-2; D not certain. The CDR3 has 13 amino acids. The germline V gene encodes CDR1 GTSNPN and CDR2 SVGIG (reference sequence). V was trimmed by 5 bases and J by 5 bases, leaving 12 bases between them. The DNA of the CDR3 is TGTGCCTGGTCGAAGCAGGTTACCGGGGAGCTGTTTTTT. Translated: CAWSKQVTGELFF.

This clonotype was recorded many times. The gene calls are TRBV3-1 and TRBJ2-1, with D hard to call. CDR1 and CDR2 from the germline V gene are LGHDT and YNNKEL (reference sequence). Between the trimmed V and J ends, which lost 0 bases and 10 bases, there was a span of 7 bases. The CDR3 contains 12 residues. The CDR3 reads CASSQDRREQFF. DNA for the CDR3: TGTGCCAGCAGCCAAGATCGGCGGGAGCAGTTCTTC.

This clonotype was observed many times. The J gene is TRBJ2-1, the V gene TRBV11-2, with 7 positions matching TRBD2. There are 17 residues in the CDR3. The V gene end was trimmed by 4 bases and the J gene end by 0 bases; junction bases not matched to a gene: 9. Germline V gene sequence: CDR1 SGHAT, CDR2 FQNNGV. Here the CDR3 DNA reads TGTGCCAGCAGCTCGGCCCCTAGCGGAATCTCCTACAATGAGCAGTTCTTC. Its translation is CASSSAPSGISYNEQFF.

This clonotype has more than one count but fewer than ten. The chain is built from TRBV15 and TRBJ1-2, with D uncertain. V lost 1 base to trimming and J lost 6 bases, with 12 bases between them. CDR1 is LNHNV, CDR2 YYDKDF, per germline (reference sequence). The CDR3 spans 14 residues. The DNA for the CDR3 is TGTGCCACCAGCAGAGGCAGACCCACGGATGGCTACACCTTC. As protein: CATSRGRPTDGYTF.

A few counts support this clonotype. This chain joins TRBV27 and TRBJ2-5; 8 positions match TRBD2. J was trimmed by 5 bases and V by 6 bases; bases with no gene match: 11. The CDR3 sequence is 15 residues long. From germline, CDR1 is MNHEY and CDR2 SMNVEV (reference sequence). CDR3 nucleotides: TGTGCCAGCAGCGGGGGGGGGGTCGTGTCCGAGACCCAGTACTTC. Translation gives CASSGGGVVSETQYF.

This clonotype was seen more than once but under ten times. V gene TRBV6-2 or TRBV6-3 combines with J gene TRBJ2-1; 10 nucleotides line up with TRBD2. Germline lookup yields CDR1 MNHEY and CDR2 SVGEGT. CDR3 length: 14 residues. The J segment lost 4 bases and the V segment lost 9 bases, leaving 6 bases of the junction unmatched. CDR3 loop: CASRYSGRYNEQFF. The CDR3 DNA sequence: TGTGCCAGTCGTTATAGCGGGAGGTACAATGAGCAGTTCTTC.

This clonotype turned up a few times. The rearrangement links TRBV27 to TRBJ2-5, with D possibly matching TRBD1 (5 bases). This CDR3 contains 13 residues. Trimming left V 0 bases short and J 9 bases short, with 11 bases between. From germline, CDR1 is MNHEY and CDR2 SMNVEV (reference sequence). The DNA for the CDR3 is TGTGCCAGCAGTTTATCAGTCGGCAGGGCCCAGTACTTC. Protein: CASSLSVGRAQYF.

The CDR3 region is CASSQDSGGIAYEQYF. Here the CDR3 DNA reads TGTGCCAGCAGCCAAGATAGCGGCGGGATCGCATACGAGCAGTACTTC. This rearrangement joins TRBV4-2 to TRBJ2-7; TRBD2 might be the D (6 bases). This CDR3 is built from 16 residues. Deletions cut 0 bases from V and 4 bases from J, with 16 bases between. Germline V gene lookup returns CDR1 LGHNA and CDR2 YNFKEQ.